The T cell receptor beta chain described here comes from a study of Ad26.COV2.S vaccination and SARS-CoV-2 variants. The CDR3 contains 14 residues. Per the germline V gene, CDR1 is MNHEY and CDR2 is SVGAGI. The ends were cut back, 6 bases at V and 2 bases at J, with 13 bases in the middle. Treatment noted: some 20 received Ad26.COV2.S at low or high dose, single or two shots; five or six received placebo; per-sample allocation not given. Collection of samples fell on day 63 after the first vaccine or placebo injection. Here immunoSEQ multiplex PCR was the method, and the copy in TCRdb shows in-frame clones only, minus some. The sample shows 510,000 or so clones, 87% of them seen only once.

This chain connects TRBV6-5 to TRBJ1-2, with D maybe TRBD1 (5 bases). This TCR came from a person aged 18 to 65 who received the Ad26.COV2.S COVID-19 vaccine or a placebo. Source: peripheral blood, taken in a trial of Ad26.COV2.S vaccine versus placebo. Here the CDR3 DNA reads TGTGCCAGCAGGCCGCATGAGGGGAACTATGGCTACACCTTC. It yields the protein CASRPHEGNYGYTF.